The 2 T cell receptor beta chains below were found in one sample sequenced in a study of blood T cell repertoires in COVID-19. Generated by immunoSEQ multiplex PCR, the TCRdb table keeps only in-frame clones and is missing some. Here the sample spans about 340,000 clones, 80% to 90% being singletons. Sequencing used peripheral blood. The source is a man between 25 and 39 years old with active or convalescent COVID-19.

This clone was seen just once. The genes are TRBV7-9 and TRBJ2-1; no reliable D call. This CDR3 has 12 residues. Deletions cut 7 bases from V and 10 bases from J, with 14 bases between. Germline-derived CDR1 and CDR2 are SEHNR and FQNEAQ (reference sequence). This CDR3 reads CASTRTTAEQFF. CDR3 bases: TGTGCCAGCACTCGTACTACTGCCGAGCAGTTCTTC.

This clone was detected only once. The chain carries TRBV28 and TRBJ1-5, with D perhaps TRBD1 (5 bases). V lost 5 bases and J lost 11, with 10 bases in between. Germline loops: CDR1 MDHEN, CDR2 SYDVKM. The CDR3 has 11 amino acids. The CDR3 DNA reads as TGTGCCAGCAGTAAAGTAGGGGCCCAGCATTTT. Translating it yields CASSKVGAQHF.